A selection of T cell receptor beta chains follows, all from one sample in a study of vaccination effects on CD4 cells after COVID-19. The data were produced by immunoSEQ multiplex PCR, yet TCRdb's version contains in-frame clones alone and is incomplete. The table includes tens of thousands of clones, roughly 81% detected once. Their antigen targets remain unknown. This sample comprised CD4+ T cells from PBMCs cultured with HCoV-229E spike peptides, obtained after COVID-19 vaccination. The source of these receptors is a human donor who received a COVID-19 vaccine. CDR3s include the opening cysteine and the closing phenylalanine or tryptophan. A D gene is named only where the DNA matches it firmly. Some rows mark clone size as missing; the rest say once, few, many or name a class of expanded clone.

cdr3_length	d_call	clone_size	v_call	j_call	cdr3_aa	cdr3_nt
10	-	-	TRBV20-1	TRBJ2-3	CSARRDTQYF	TGCAGTGCCAGACGAGATACGCAGTATTTT
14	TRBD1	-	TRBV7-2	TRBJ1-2	CASSSRQGALGYTF	TGTGCCAGCAGCTCCCGACAGGGGGCTTTGGGCTACACCTTC
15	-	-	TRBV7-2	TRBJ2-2	CASSPGTLYTGELFF	TGTGCCAGCAGCCCAGGGACTCTCTACACCGGGGAGCTGTTTTTT
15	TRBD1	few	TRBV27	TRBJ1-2	CASRAVGQGFYGYTF	TGTGCCAGCAGGGCCGTGGGACAGGGGTTTTATGGCTACACCTTC
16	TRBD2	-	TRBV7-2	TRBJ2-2	CASTKHAGGYTGELFF	TGTGCCAGCACCAAACATGCGGGGGGGTACACCGGGGAGCTGTTTTTT
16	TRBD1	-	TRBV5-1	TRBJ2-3	CASSTKTGGLTDTQYF	TGCGCCAGCAGCACCAAAACAGGGGGCCTTACAGATACGCAGTATTTT
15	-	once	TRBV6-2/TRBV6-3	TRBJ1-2	CASSLYRDSNYGYTF	TGTGCCAGCAGTCTCTACAGGGATTCTAACTATGGCTACACCTTC
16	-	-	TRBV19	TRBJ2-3	CASKDRGGGSTDTQYF	TGTGCCAGTAAAGACCGCGGCGGGGGCTCCACAGATACGCAGTATTTT
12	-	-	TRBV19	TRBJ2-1	CASRGQSKVLFF	TGTGCCAGTCGAGGACAGTCCAAGGTACTGTTCTTC
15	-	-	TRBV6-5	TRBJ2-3	CASRRDGASTDTQYF	TGTGCCAGCAGACGGGACGGCGCTAGCACAGATACGCAGTATTTT
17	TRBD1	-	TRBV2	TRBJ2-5	CASSDGGRGQGQETQYF	TGTGCCAGCAGTGACGGGGGGCGGGGACAGGGTCAAGAGACCCAGTACTTC
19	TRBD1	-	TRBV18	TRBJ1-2	CASSLLTPGQRGINYGYTF	TGTGCCAGCTCACTCTTAACTCCGGGACAGAGGGGTATAAACTATGGCTACACCTTC
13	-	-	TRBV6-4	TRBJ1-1	CASSDSGLRRAFF	TGTGCCAGCAGTGACTCGGGGCTGAGGAGGGCTTTCTTT
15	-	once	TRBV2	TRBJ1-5	CASSERISSNQPQHF	TGTGCCAGCAGTGAGCGCATCAGTAGCAATCAGCCCCAGCATTTT
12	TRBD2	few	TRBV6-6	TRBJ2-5	CASSYLAGGLYF	TGTGCCAGCAGTTACTTGGCGGGGGGCTTGTACTTC
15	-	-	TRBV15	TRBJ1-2	CATSREFSSLGGYTF	TGTGCCACCAGCAGAGAATTTTCCAGTTTGGGTGGCTACACCTTC
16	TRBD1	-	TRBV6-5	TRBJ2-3	CASSLKGTGSADTQYF	TGTGCCAGCAGTTTGAAAGGGACAGGTTCGGCAGATACGCAGTATTTT
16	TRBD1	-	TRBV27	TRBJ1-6	CASSSDRGSTNSPLHF	TGTGCCAGCAGTTCCGACAGGGGCAGCACGAATTCACCCCTCCACTTT
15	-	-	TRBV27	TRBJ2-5	CASTEGGSGQETQYF	TGTGCCAGCACCGAGGGGGGTAGTGGGCAAGAGACCCAGTACTTC
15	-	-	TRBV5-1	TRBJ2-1	CASSLVLGEVGEQFF	TGCGCCAGCAGCTTGGTATTGGGGGAGGTGGGTGAGCAGTTCTTC
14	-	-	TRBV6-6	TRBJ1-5	CASSPPGGNQPQHF	TGTGCCAGCAGCCCCCCCGGGGGCAATCAGCCCCAGCATTTT
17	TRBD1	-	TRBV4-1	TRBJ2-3	CASSPVGTGVSTDTQYF	TGCGCCAGCAGCCCTGTCGGGACAGGGGTAAGCACAGATACGCAGTATTTT
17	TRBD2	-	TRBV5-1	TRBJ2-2	CASSLQAGGVDTGELFF	TGCGCCAGCAGCTTGCAAGCGGGGGGCGTAGACACCGGGGAGCTGTTTTTT
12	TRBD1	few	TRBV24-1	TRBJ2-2	CATRTGTGELFF	TGTGCCACCAGGACAGGGACCGGGGAGCTGTTTTTT
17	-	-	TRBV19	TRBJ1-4	CASREGRVGETNEKLFF	TGTGCCAGTAGGGAGGGCCGGGTTGGCGAAACTAATGAAAAACTGTTTTTT
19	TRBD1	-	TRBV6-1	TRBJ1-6	CASSDPGTGGSLYNSPLHF	TGTGCCAGCAGTGACCCCGGGACAGGGGGCAGTCTCTATAATTCACCCCTCCACTTT
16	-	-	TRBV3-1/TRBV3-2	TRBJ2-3	CASSQDPQRTTDTQYF	TGTGCCAGCAGCCAAGACCCTCAGCGGACCACAGATACGCAGTATTTT
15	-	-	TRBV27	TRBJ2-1	CASSFTGSSYNEQFF	TGTGCCAGCAGTTTCACAGGGAGCTCCTACAATGAGCAGTTCTTC
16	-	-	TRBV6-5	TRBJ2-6	CASSYSQLSGANVLTF	TGTGCCAGCAGTTACTCTCAACTCTCTGGGGCCAACGTCCTGACTTTC
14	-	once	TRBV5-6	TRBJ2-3	CASSSVIWEDTQYF	TGTGCCAGCAGCTCTGTAATCTGGGAAGATACGCAGTATTTT
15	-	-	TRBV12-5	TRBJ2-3	CASGLGRQITDTQYF	TGTGCTAGTGGTTTGGGCCGACAGATCACAGATACGCAGTATTTT
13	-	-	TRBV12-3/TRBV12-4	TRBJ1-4	CASSLAVYAVLFF	TGTGCCAGCAGTTTAGCGGTATATGCCGTACTGTTTTTT
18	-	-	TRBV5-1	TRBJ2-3	CASSLFVGAFSSTDTQYF	TGCGCCAGCAGCTTGTTTGTCGGAGCATTCTCTAGCACAGATACGCAGTATTTT
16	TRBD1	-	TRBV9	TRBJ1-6	CASSVLGQGGESPLHF	TGTGCCAGCAGCGTATTGGGACAGGGAGGGGAGTCACCCCTCCACTTT
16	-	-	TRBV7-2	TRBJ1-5	CASSLAGPRVNQPQHF	TGTGCCAGCAGCTTAGCGGGTCCGAGGGTTAATCAGCCCCAGCATTTT
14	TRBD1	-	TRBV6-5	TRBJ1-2	CASSLGGTGNGYTF	TGTGCCAGCAGCTTAGGGGGGACAGGGAATGGCTACACCTTC
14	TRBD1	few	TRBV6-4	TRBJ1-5	CASSSTGNNQPQHF	TGTGCCAGCAGTTCGACAGGGAATAATCAGCCCCAGCATTTT
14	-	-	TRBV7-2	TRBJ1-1	CASSIRTGNTEAFF	TGTGCCAGCAGCATTCGGACGGGGAACACTGAAGCTTTCTTT
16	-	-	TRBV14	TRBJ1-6	CASSITGAMGNSPLHF	TGTGCCAGCAGCATCACAGGCGCCATGGGGAATTCACCCCTCCACTTT
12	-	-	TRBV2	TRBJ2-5	CASSTTRETQYF	TGTGCCAGCAGCACTACTAGGGAGACCCAGTACTTC
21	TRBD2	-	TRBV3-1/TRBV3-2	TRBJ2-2	CASSPAPGLAGSFRHTGELFF	TGTGCCAGCAGCCCTGCTCCGGGACTAGCGGGGTCTTTTAGACACACCGGGGAGCTGTTTTTT
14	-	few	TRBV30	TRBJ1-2	CAWKAAGTNYGYTF	TGTGCCTGGAAAGCGGCAGGGACTAACTATGGCTACACCTTC